This T cell receptor beta chain was retrieved from a study of OX40 agonist ivuxolimab in advanced cancers. Clones were read by immunoSEQ multiplex PCR, and TCRdb kept only the in-frame ones, dropping some. The data hold tens of thousands of clones, with more than 80% observed a single time. Study results and limitations: Patients with a partial response at 0.1-3.0 mg/kg had among the lowest clonal expansion.

Notes on this clone: What it binds is not known.

The CDR3 is 15 amino acids. From germline, CDR1 is SGHNT and CDR2 YYREEE (reference sequence). Trimming took off 5 bases at V and 2 bases at J, with 15 bases between the two ends. On cycle 4 day 1 and cycle 7 day 1, as well as at baseline, blood was sampled. The specimen was CD4+ or CD8+ T cells sorted from blood, collected in a trial of the OX40 agonist ivuxolimab. The rearrangement joins TRBV5-4 to TRBJ2-3; a possible D gene is TRBD2 (6 bases). This TCR was sampled from an adult with an advanced solid tumor such as melanoma, head and neck, liver or kidney cancer. The CDR3 here is CASRLEGRITDTQYF. The CDR3 DNA follows: TGTGCCAGCAGACTGGAGGGGAGGATCACAGATACGCAGTATTTT.